Shown below are 4 T cell receptor beta chains from a single sample sequenced in a study of OX40 agonist ivuxolimab in advanced cancers. Libraries were constructed by the immunoSEQ multiplex PCR assay. The table was pulled from immuneACCESS by TCRdb, which kept in-frame rearrangements only. Such tables lose some clones; where checked, under half of the loss comes from unresolved V genes, and the rest has no known cause. This sample holds roughly 60,000 clones; 65% to 85% were observed only once. The top ten hold approximately 4.4% of the sample. The specimen comprised CD4+ or CD8+ T cells sorted from blood, sampled in a trial of the OX40 agonist ivuxolimab. The source is an adult with an advanced solid tumor such as melanoma, head and neck, liver or kidney cancer.

The V gene is TRBV9, the J gene TRBJ1-1; 8 bases are shared with TRBD1. CDR1 and CDR2 from the germline V gene are SGDLS and YYNGEE. This CDR3 comprises 14 residues. Trimming removed 0 bases from V and 7 bases from J; junction bases left unmatched: 5. CDR3 bases: TGTGCCAGCAGCGTAGGGCCAACAGGGGGTGAAGCTTTCTTT. As protein: CASSVGPTGGEAFF.

The chain couples TRBV6-1 to TRBJ1-2; 9 bases match TRBD1. Per the germline V gene, CDR1 is MNHNS and CDR2 is SASEGT. The ends lost 4 bases at V and 2 bases at J; junction bases unmatched: 2. CDR3 length: 14 residues. The CDR3 bases are TGTGCCAGCAGTGGCGGACAGGGGAACTATGGCTACACCTTC. It yields the protein CASSGGQGNYGYTF.

The genes are TRBV15 and TRBJ2-6; 7 bases fit TRBD1. The CDR3 extends over 21 amino acids. Germline V lookup: CDR1 LNHNV, CDR2 YYDKDF (reference sequence). J was trimmed by 4 bases and V by 2 bases; bases with no gene match: 20. This chain's CDR3 is CATSRNPPTGQFILGANVLTF. CDR3 nucleotides: TGTGCCACCAGCAGAAATCCACCGACGGGACAGTTTATCTTGGGGGCCAACGTCCTGACTTTC.

This clone has only a few counts. This sample also contains other DNA sequences that code for the same CDR3. The chain employs TRBV19 and TRBJ2-7, with D maybe TRBD1 (5 bases). The germline V gene encodes CDR1 LNHDA and CDR2 SQIVND (reference sequence). V gave up 7 bases and J gave up 1 base, with 14 bases separating them. The length of the CDR3 is 14 residues. The chain's CDR3 is CASKTAVGSYEQYF. The CDR3 nucleotides read TGTGCCAGTAAGACAGCCGTAGGGTCCTACGAGCAGTACTTC.